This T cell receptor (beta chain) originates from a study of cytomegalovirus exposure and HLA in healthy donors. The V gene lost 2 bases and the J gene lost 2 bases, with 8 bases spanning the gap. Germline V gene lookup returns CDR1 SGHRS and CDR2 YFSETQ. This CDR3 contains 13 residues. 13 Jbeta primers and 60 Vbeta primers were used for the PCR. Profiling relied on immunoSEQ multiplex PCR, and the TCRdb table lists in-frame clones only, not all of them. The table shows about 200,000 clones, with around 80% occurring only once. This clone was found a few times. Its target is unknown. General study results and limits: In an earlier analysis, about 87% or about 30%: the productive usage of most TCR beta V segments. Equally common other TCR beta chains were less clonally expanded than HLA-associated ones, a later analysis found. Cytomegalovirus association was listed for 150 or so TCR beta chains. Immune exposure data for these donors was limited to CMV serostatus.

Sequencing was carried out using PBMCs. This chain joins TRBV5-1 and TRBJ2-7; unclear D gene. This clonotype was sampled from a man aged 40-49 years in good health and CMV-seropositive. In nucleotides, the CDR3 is TGCGCCAGCAGCTTCGACTCTACCTACGAGCAGTACGTC. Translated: CASSFDSTYEQYV.